The TCR beta chain described here comes from a study of blood T cell repertoires in COVID-19. For the study at large: The analysed material was cDNA or gDNA that came from T cells, B-cell-depleted T cells, or PBMCs.

This clone was seen just once. This CDR3 contains 14 residues. Germline V gene lookup returns CDR1 SGHTA and CDR2 FQGNSA. With 1 base removed from V and 2 bases from J, the gap between germline ends came to 8 bases. Generated by immunoSEQ multiplex PCR, the TCRdb table keeps only in-frame clones and is missing some. The repertoire holds around 130,000 clones, around nine tenths seen once, with about 4.6% in the top ten. The chain carries TRBV7-2 and TRBJ1-2; the D gene is possibly TRBD1 (5 bases). Sample: peripheral blood. This receptor was taken from a man aged 55-75 years with COVID-19, enrolled during active disease. DNA of the CDR3: TGTGCCAGCAGCTTAGTATCAGGGAACTATGGCTACACCTTC. Protein product: CASSLVSGNYGYTF.